This is a list of T cell receptor beta chains from one sample in a study of blood T cell repertoires in COVID-19. Generated by immunoSEQ multiplex PCR, the TCRdb table keeps only in-frame clones and is missing some. The sample has some 130,000 clones; 60% to 80% are singletons. Input material: peripheral blood. These receptors were taken from a woman aged 70-85 years with acute or convalescent COVID-19. Each CDR3 is given with its conserved first and last residue. The D gene is left open where the match is weak. Size is stated for part of the rows, as once, few or many counts, or as a class when the clone is expanded.

DNA,CDR3,length,J,size,D,V
TGTGCCAGCAGTGTGACAGATTTCTCCTACGAGCAGTACTTC,CASSVTDFSYEQYF,14,TRBJ2-7,.,.,TRBV2
TGTGCCAGCAGCTTGGCCTTCACTGAAGCTTTCTTT,CASSLAFTEAFF,12,TRBJ1-1,.,.,TRBV7-2
TGTGCCAGCAGCCCAAGGACTAACCCTAACAATGAGCAGTTCTTC,CASSPRTNPNNEQFF,15,TRBJ2-1,.,.,TRBV7-9
TGTGCCAGCAGCTTCCGGGACAGGGCCACAGATACGCAGTATTTT,CASSFRDRATDTQYF,15,TRBJ2-3,.,TRBD1,TRBV5-8
TGTGCCAGCAGCTTAGAGCGGGGGGGCCGGGAGCAGTTCTTC,CASSLERGGREQFF,14,TRBJ2-1,.,TRBD2,TRBV7-2
TGTGCCAGCAGTTCCCAACTAGCGGGAGATACAGATACGCAGTATTTT,CASSSQLAGDTDTQYF,16,TRBJ2-3,.,TRBD2,TRBV6-2/TRBV6-3
TGTGCCAGCAGGGGACATAGCTCCTACGAGCAGTACTTC,CASRGHSSYEQYF,13,TRBJ2-7,.,.,TRBV5-4
TGTGCCAGCACCAACATGGGGGCCTATGGCTACACCTTC,CASTNMGAYGYTF,13,TRBJ1-2,once,.,TRBV6-5
TGTGCCAGCAGTTACTCGTCAGGGATTAACTATGGCTACACCTTC,CASSYSSGINYGYTF,15,TRBJ1-2,many,.,TRBV6-5
TGCGCCAGCAGCTTGGGACAGTCGAACGAGCAGTACTTC,CASSLGQSNEQYF,13,TRBJ2-7,.,.,TRBV5-1
TGTGCCAGCAGCCAAGGTAACAGGTTTAATCAGCCCCAGCATTTT,CASSQGNRFNQPQHF,15,TRBJ1-5,.,.,TRBV3-1/TRBV3-2
TGTGCAAGTCGCTTAGTCCCCTTGGGGGGGGCCTCAGATACGCAGTATTTT,CASRLVPLGGASDTQYF,17,TRBJ2-3,.,.,TRBV12-2
TGTGCCAGCAGCGCGATCGGGACTAGCGGGGGGACCGGAGAGACCCAGTACTTC,CASSAIGTSGGTGETQYF,18,TRBJ2-5,.,TRBD2,TRBV4-2
TGTGCCATAGCCGAACTAGCGGGGGCTAGGGCCCAGTACTTC,CAIAELAGARAQYF,14,TRBJ2-5,.,TRBD2,TRBV10-3
TGTGCCAGCACCATCGCGGGGAGCGGGGGGAACACCGGGGAGCTGTTTTTT,CASTIAGSGGNTGELFF,17,TRBJ2-2,.,TRBD2,TRBV7-2
TGCAGCGTGTTAACAGGTGTCGAGCAGTACTTT,CSVLTGVEQYF,11,TRBJ2-7,.,.,TRBV29-1
TGTGCCAGCAGCCCTGCCCCGGACAGGGGTTGGACTGAAGCTTTCTTT,CASSPAPDRGWTEAFF,16,TRBJ1-1,.,TRBD1,TRBV3-1/TRBV3-2
TGTGCCAGCAGCTTCGAGGGCCTCACAGATACGCAGTATTTT,CASSFEGLTDTQYF,14,TRBJ2-3,.,.,TRBV7-9
TGTGCCAGCAGCCAAGTGCAGGGGGAAAGTGGGGAGCTGTTTTTT,CASSQVQGESGELFF,15,TRBJ2-2,.,TRBD1,TRBV3-1/TRBV3-2
TGCGCCAGCAGCCAAGTGGCAGGGGGCACACAGCCCCAGCATTTT,CASSQVAGGTQPQHF,15,TRBJ1-5,.,TRBD1,TRBV4-3
TGTGCCAGCAGCCCCGGGACAGGGGGGAACGAGCAGTACTTC,CASSPGTGGNEQYF,14,TRBJ2-7,few,TRBD1,TRBV6-5
TGTGCCAGCAGACTAGAGGACTCAACCCAGTTCTTC,CASRLEDSTQFF,12,TRBJ2-1,.,.,TRBV2
TGTGCCTGGAGTGTCGCTAGCTTGAACACCGGGGAGCTGTTTTTT,CAWSVASLNTGELFF,15,TRBJ2-2,.,.,TRBV30
TGTGCCAGCAGCCGACAGGTTAACACTGAAGCTTTCTTT,CASSRQVNTEAFF,13,TRBJ1-1,.,.,TRBV11-2
TGTGCCAGCAGTTTCGACAGGGGGATGAACAATGAGCAGTTCTTC,CASSFDRGMNNEQFF,15,TRBJ2-1,.,TRBD1,TRBV6-6
TGCGCCAGCAGCTTGGGGACAGGGGGCTTCACAGATACGCAGTATTTT,CASSLGTGGFTDTQYF,16,TRBJ2-3,.,TRBD1,TRBV5-1
TGTGCCAGCAGTTACTCAGGGGCCCGTAACTATGGCTACACCTTC,CASSYSGARNYGYTF,15,TRBJ1-2,.,.,TRBV7-2
TGTGCCAGCAGTTTAATAGGGGGAAATCAGCCCCAGCATTTT,CASSLIGGNQPQHF,14,TRBJ1-5,.,.,TRBV27
TGCACCAGCAGCCAATGGGCCTGGACAGGGGGCCTCTATGGCTACACCTTC,CTSSQWAWTGGLYGYTF,17,TRBJ1-2,once,.,TRBV1
TGTGCCAGCAGCCACCGGGAGGGGTCCGGGGATTACAATGAGCAGTTCTTC,CASSHREGSGDYNEQFF,17,TRBJ2-1,.,TRBD2,TRBV14
TGCGCCAGCAGCCCGGCAGGGCCTGGCACAGATACGCAGTATTTT,CASSPAGPGTDTQYF,15,TRBJ2-3,once,.,TRBV5-1
TGTGCCAGCTCACCACCCCAGGGTGTTCACACCGGGGAGCTGTTTTTT,CASSPPQGVHTGELFF,16,TRBJ2-2,.,.,TRBV18
TGTGCCAGCTCACCAGGGACAGGGCCGCGTGGCTACACCTTC,CASSPGTGPRGYTF,14,TRBJ1-2,.,TRBD1,TRBV18
TGCAGTGCAAGCCAAGAGTACGAGCAGTACTTC,CSASQEYEQYF,11,TRBJ2-7,once,.,TRBV20-1
TGTGCCAGCAGTTCCCTGTCCCGGGACAGGGGCGGCTACAATGAGCAGTTCTTC,CASSSLSRDRGGYNEQFF,18,TRBJ2-1,.,TRBD1,TRBV6-2/TRBV6-3
TGTGCCAGCAGTTCCTGGACTGTCCCCGCTAGCGAGCAGTACTTC,CASSSWTVPASEQYF,15,TRBJ2-7,once,.,TRBV6-2/TRBV6-3
TGCAGCGTTGAAGGGGGGCAGGGTCTCGGCTATGGCTACACCTTC,CSVEGGQGLGYGYTF,15,TRBJ1-2,few,.,TRBV29-1
TGTGCCACCAGCGAAACAGGGGTCGAGCAGTACTTC,CATSETGVEQYF,12,TRBJ2-7,few,TRBD1,TRBV15
TGCGCCAGCCGGGAGGGGGCAGGGGATAATCAGCCCCAGCATTTT,CASREGAGDNQPQHF,15,TRBJ1-5,.,TRBD1,TRBV5-1
TGCGCCAGCAGCCCGGCTAGCGGAAGCACAGATACGCAGTATTTT,CASSPASGSTDTQYF,15,TRBJ2-3,.,TRBD2,TRBV5-1
TGTGCCAGTAGTATAGTACGGGGACAGGGGGTCAATCAGCCCCAGCATTTT,CASSIVRGQGVNQPQHF,17,TRBJ1-5,few,TRBD1,TRBV19
TGTGCCAGCAGCCCTCCCGGGGACAGGGCCTCGTACGAGCAGTACTTC,CASSPPGDRASYEQYF,16,TRBJ2-7,.,TRBD1,TRBV11-2
TGTGCCAGCAGCCACCGACAGCTGAACACTGAAGCTTTCTTT,CASSHRQLNTEAFF,14,TRBJ1-1,few,.,TRBV3-1/TRBV3-2
TGTGCCAGCAGCCAAGCAGGGTCTCGAGGCGAGCAGTACTTC,CASSQAGSRGEQYF,14,TRBJ2-7,many,.,TRBV14
TGTGCCAGCAGGGGACAGGGCTGGCAGCCCCAGCATTTT,CASRGQGWQPQHF,13,TRBJ1-5,once,TRBD1,TRBV6-5